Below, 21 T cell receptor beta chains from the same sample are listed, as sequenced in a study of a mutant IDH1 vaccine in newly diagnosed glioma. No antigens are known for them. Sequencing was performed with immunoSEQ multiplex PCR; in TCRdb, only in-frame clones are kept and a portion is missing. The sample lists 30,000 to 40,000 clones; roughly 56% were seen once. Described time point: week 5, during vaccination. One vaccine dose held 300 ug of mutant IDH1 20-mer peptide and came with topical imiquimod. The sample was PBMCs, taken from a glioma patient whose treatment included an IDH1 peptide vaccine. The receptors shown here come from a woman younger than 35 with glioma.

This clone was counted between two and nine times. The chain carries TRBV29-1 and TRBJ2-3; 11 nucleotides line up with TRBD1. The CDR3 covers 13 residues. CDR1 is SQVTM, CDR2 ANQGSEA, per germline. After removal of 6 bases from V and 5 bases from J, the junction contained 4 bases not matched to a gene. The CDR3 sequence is CSVGQGALDTQYF. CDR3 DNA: TGCAGCGTCGGACAGGGGGCTCTAGATACGCAGTATTTT.

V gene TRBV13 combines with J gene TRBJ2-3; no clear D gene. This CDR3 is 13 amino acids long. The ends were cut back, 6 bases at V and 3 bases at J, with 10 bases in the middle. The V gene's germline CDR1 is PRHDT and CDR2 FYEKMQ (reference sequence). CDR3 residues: CASRELETDTQYF. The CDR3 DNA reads TGTGCCAGCAGAGAACTGGAGACAGATACGCAGTATTTT.

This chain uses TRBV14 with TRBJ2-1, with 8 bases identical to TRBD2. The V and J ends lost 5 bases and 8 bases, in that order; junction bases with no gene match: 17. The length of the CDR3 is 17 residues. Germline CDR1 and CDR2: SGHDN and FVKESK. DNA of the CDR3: TGTGCCAGCAGCTACCAAACGGGAGGGCCAATTCGTGATGAGCAGTTCTTC. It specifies CASSYQTGGPIRDEQFF.

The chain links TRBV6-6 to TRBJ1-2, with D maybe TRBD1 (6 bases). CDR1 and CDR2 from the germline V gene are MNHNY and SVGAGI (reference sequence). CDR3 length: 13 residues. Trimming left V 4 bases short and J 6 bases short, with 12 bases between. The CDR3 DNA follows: TGTGCCAGCAGTTCCCTGACAGGAGATGGCTACACCTTC. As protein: CASSSLTGDGYTF.

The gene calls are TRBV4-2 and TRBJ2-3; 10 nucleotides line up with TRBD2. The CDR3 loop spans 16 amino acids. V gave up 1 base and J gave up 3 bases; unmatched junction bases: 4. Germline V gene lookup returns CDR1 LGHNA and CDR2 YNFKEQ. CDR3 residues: CASSQGTSGETDTQYF. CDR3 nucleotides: TGTGCCAGCAGCCAAGGAACTAGCGGGGAAACAGATACGCAGTATTTT.

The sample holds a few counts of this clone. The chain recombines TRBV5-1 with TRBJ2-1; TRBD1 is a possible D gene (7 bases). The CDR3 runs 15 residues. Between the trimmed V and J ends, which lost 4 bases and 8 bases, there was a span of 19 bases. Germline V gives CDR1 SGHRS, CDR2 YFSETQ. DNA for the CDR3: TGCGCCAGCAGCCCGTTCCCGACAGGGAGGCATGAGCAGTTCTTC. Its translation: CASSPFPTGRHEQFF.

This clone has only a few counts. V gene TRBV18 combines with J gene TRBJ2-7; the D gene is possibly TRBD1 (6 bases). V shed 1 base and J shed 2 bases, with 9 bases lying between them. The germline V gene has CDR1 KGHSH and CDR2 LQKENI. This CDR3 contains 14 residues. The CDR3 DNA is TGTGCCAGCTCACCACGGGGGCTGACCTACGAGCAGTACTTC. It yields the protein CASSPRGLTYEQYF. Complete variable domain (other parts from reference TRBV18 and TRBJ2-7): NAGVMQNPRHLVRRRGQEARLRCSPMKGHSHVYWYRQLPEEGLKFMVYLQKENIIDESGMPKERFSAEFPKEGPSILRIQQVVRGDSAAYFCASSPRGLTYEQYFGPGTRLTVT.

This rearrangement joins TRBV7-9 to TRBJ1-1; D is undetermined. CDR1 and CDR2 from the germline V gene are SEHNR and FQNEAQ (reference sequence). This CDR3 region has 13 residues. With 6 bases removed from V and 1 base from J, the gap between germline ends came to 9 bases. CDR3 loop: CASRTTANTEAFF. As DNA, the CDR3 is TGTGCCAGCAGAACTACAGCGAACACTGAAGCTTTCTTT.

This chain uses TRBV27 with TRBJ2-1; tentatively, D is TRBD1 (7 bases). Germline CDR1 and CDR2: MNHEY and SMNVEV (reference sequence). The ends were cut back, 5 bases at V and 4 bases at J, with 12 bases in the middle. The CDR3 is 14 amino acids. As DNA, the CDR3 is TGTGCCAGCAGTACTGCGGGACAGTACAATGAGCAGTTCTTC. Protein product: CASSTAGQYNEQFF.

The CDR3 reads CASSISLDTGELFF. The CDR3 region has the DNA TGTGCCAGTAGTATCTCCTTGGATACCGGGGAGCTGTTTTTT. The V and J genes are TRBV19 and TRBJ2-2; D is ambiguous. The ends were cut back, 3 bases at V and 5 bases at J, with 10 bases in the middle. The CDR3 sequence is 14 residues long. In germline, CDR1 is LNHDA, CDR2 SQIVND (reference sequence).

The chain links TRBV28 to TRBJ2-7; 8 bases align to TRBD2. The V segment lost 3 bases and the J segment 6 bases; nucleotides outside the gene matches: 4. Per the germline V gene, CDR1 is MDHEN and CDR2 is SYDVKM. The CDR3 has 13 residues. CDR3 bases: TGTGCCAGCAGTTTTGGCGGGAGGATCGAGCAGTACTTC. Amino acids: CASSFGGRIEQYF. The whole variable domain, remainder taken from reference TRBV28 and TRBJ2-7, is DVKVTQSSRYLVKRTGEKVFLECVQDMDHENMFWYRQDPGLGLRLIYFSYDVKMKEKGDIPEGYSVSREKKERFSLILESASTNQTSMYLCASSFGGRIEQYFGPGTRLTVT.

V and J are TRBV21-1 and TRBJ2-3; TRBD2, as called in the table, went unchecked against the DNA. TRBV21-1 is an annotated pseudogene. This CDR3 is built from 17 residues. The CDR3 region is CASSKVRASGGKDTQYF. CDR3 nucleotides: TGTGCCAGCAGCAAAGTCAGGGCTAGCGGGGGTAAAGATACGCAGTATTTT.

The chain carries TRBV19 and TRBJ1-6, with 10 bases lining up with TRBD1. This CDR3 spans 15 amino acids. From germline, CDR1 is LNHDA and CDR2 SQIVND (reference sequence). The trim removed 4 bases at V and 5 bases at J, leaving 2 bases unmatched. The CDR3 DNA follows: TGTGCCAGTAGTAGGACAGGGGGAAATAATTCACCCCTCCACTTT. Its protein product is CASSRTGGNNSPLHF.

The CDR3 DNA follows: TGTGCCAGCAGAAGGACTAGCGGGGGGCCGGATACGCAGTATTTT. Residues: CASRRTSGGPDTQYF. The chain recombines TRBV6-6 with TRBJ2-3; TRBD2 matches 14 bases. Unmatched junction bases numbered 5, after V lost 6 bases and J lost 6 bases. Germline CDR1 reads MNHNY; CDR2 reads SVGAGI (reference sequence). This CDR3 comprises 15 residues.

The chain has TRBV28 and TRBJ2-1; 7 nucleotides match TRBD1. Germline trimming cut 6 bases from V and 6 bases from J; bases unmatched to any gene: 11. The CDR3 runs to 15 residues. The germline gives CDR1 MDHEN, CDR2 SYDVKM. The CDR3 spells CASRNYRGGGNEQFF. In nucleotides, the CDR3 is TGTGCCAGCAGGAATTACAGGGGTGGGGGCAATGAGCAGTTCTTC.

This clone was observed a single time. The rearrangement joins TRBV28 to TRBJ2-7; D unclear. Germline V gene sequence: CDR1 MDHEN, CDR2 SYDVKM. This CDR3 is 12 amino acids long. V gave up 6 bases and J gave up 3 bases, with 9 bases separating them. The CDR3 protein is CASSLTDYEQYF. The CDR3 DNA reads TGTGCCAGCAGCCTAACGGACTACGAGCAGTACTTC.

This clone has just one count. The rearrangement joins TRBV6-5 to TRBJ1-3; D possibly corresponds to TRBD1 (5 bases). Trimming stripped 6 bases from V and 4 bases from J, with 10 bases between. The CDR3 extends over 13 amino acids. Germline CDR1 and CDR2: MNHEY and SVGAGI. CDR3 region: CASRGTGGNTIYF. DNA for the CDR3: TGTGCCAGCAGGGGGACGGGAGGAAACACCATATATTTT.

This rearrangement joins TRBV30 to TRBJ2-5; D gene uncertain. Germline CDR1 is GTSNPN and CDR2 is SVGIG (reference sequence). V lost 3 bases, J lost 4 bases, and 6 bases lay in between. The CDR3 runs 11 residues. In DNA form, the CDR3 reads TGTGCCTGGAGCCACCTAGAGACCCAGTACTTC. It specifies CAWSHLETQYF.

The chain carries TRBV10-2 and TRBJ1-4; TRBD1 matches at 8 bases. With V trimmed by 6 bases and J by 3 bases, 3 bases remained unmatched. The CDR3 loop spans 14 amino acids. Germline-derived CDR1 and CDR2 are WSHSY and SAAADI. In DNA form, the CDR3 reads TGCGCCAGCAGCCGACAGGGGTCTAATGAAAAACTGTTTTTT. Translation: CASSRQGSNEKLFF.

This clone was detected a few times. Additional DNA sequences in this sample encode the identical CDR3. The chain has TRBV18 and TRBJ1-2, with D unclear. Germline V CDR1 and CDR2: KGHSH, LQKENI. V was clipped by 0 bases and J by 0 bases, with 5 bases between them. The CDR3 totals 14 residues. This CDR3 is CASSPPGTNYGYTF. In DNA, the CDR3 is TGTGCCAGCTCACCACCAGGGACTAACTATGGCTACACCTTC.

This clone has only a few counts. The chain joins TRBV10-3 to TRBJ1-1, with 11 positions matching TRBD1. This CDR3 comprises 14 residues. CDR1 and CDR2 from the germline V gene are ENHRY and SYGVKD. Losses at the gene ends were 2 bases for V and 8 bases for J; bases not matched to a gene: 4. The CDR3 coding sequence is TGTGCCATCAGTGAGCGGACAGGGGGCGCCGAAGCTTTCTTT. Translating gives CAISERTGGAEAFF.